This TCR beta chain is from a study of blood T cells in healthy people across ages. Drawing of peripheral blood yielded about 10 milliliters from each donor. The second PCR ran about 6 to 12 cycles with a sample-barcoded 5' primer and J-beta primers. Tagging of each cDNA molecule was performed by a template-switch adaptor with 12 random nucleotides. Every sample gave at least 2.5 million paired-end reads containing CDR3. A single record per CDR3 protein comes from TCRdb applying MiXCR to the 5' RACE reads. Here the sample spans roughly 1.5 million distinct CDR3 sequences, under 55% being singletons. This clonotype was seen a handful of times. Its antigen remains unknown. Notes on the study in general: Aged donors had fewer naive CD4+ cells and lower diversity than long-lived donors.

The ends lost 6 bases at V and 4 bases at J; junction bases unmatched: 7. From germline, CDR1 is SNHLY and CDR2 FYNNEI. There are 15 residues in the CDR3. The clonotype comes from a woman aged 18-30 years in good health. The specimen was blood. V and J are TRBV2 and TRBJ2-3; 10 bases fit TRBD1. For the CDR3, the DNA is TGTGCCAGCAGACGACAGGGGGCTATGTCAGATACGCAGTATTTT. This encodes CASRRQGAMSDTQYF. The variable domain in full, with the rest retrieved from reference TRBV2 and TRBJ2-3, is EPEVTQTPSHQVTQMGQEVILRCVPISNHLYFYWYRQILGQKVEFLVSFYNNEISEKSEIFDDQFSVERPDGSNFTLKIRSTKLEDSAMYFCASRRQGAMSDTQYFGPGTRLTVL.